One sample yielded the 26 T cell receptor beta chains listed below, sequenced in a study of shared clonotypes between healthy human individuals. The method was immunoSEQ multiplex PCR; TCRdb's version includes in-frame clones alone and lacks a portion of them. Of some 1.1 million clones detected, around three quarters appear once; the ten largest clones hold 0.89%. Material: memory CD4+ T cells from PBMCs. Subset reported: CD45RA-negative fraction. These receptors were obtained from a man younger than 35 in good health. Some clones in this sample may be carry-over from other donors' samples.

V is TRBV5-1 and J is TRBJ2-1; D call uncertain. CDR3 length: 14 residues. Germline assignment: CDR1 SGHRS and CDR2 YFSETQ. V gave up 1 base and J gave up 4 bases, with 9 bases separating them. The CDR3 nucleotides are TGCGCCAGCAGCTTGTTCGGCGTGTACAATGAGCAGTTCTTC. Its translation: CASSLFGVYNEQFF.

This clone has just a few counts. The genes are TRBV6-1 and TRBJ1-3; TRBD1 agrees at 8 bases. From germline, CDR1 is MNHNS and CDR2 SASEGT. V was clipped by 10 bases and J by 3 bases; unmatched bases: 5. The CDR3 sequence is 13 residues long. The chain's CDR3 is CATSTGDGNTIYF. CDR3 nucleotide sequence: TGTGCCACCTCGACAGGGGATGGAAACACCATATATTTT.

The chain recombines TRBV5-1 with TRBJ2-7; 9 nucleotides agree with TRBD2. The V segment lost 4 bases and the J segment 5 bases; nucleotides outside the gene matches: 7. Germline V lookup: CDR1 SGHRS, CDR2 YFSETQ. The CDR3 has 14 amino acids. The CDR3 is CASSNSGRFNEQYF. CDR3 DNA sequence: TGCGCCAGCAGCAATAGCGGGAGATTTAACGAGCAGTACTTC.

The chain links TRBV7-9 to TRBJ2-4; 10 bases fit TRBD1. The V gene end was trimmed by 4 bases and the J gene end by 7 bases; junction bases not matched to a gene: 4. The CDR3 consists of 14 residues. In germline, CDR1 is SEHNR, CDR2 FQNEAQ (reference sequence). The CDR3 is CASSSPGQGNIQYF. CDR3 DNA: TGTGCCAGCAGCTCCCCGGGACAGGGGAACATTCAGTACTTC.

This clone has just one count. The CDR3 protein is CASSYTGAGEKLFF. The CDR3, as DNA: TGTGCCAGCAGTTACACCGGGGCGGGTGAAAAACTGTTTTTT. V and J are TRBV6-6 and TRBJ1-4; D is possibly TRBD1 (5 bases). V lost 2 bases to trimming and J lost 7 bases, with 11 bases between them. CDR3 length: 14 residues. Germline V CDR1 and CDR2: MNHNY, SVGAGI (reference sequence).

The chain joins TRBV19 to TRBJ1-2; D call uncertain. CDR1 is LNHDA, CDR2 SQIVND, per germline (reference sequence). The CDR3 has 12 residues. Deletions cut 9 bases from V and 1 base from J, with 9 bases between. The CDR3 nucleotides read TGTGCCAGCGGTGGCAGTAACTATGGCTACACCTTC. Its translation: CASGGSNYGYTF.

The gene calls are TRBV28 and TRBJ1-4, with TRBD1 matching over 7 bases. Trimming at V came to 6 bases and at J to 6 bases, leaving 13 bases not matched to a gene. The CDR3 consists of 16 residues. Germline CDR1 MDHEN, CDR2 SYDVKM. The CDR3, as DNA: TGTGCCAGCAGCTTACCCGGACAGGCGACTTATGAAAAACTGTTTTTT. This codes for CASSLPGQATYEKLFF.

As concerns this clone: Other DNA sequences within the sample encode an identical CDR3. The chain combines TRBV18 with TRBJ1-4, with unresolved D. Germline V gene lookup returns CDR1 KGHSH and CDR2 LQKENI. This CDR3 has 13 residues. Between the trimmed V and J ends, which lost 3 bases and 5 bases, there was a span of 7 bases. The CDR3 sequence: CASSPRENEKLFF. The CDR3 nucleotides are TGTGCCAGCTCACCCCGGGAGAATGAAAAACTGTTTTTT.

The chain combines TRBV7-2 with TRBJ2-5; D is unclear. CDR1 SGHTA and CDR2 FQGNSA come from the germline V gene. This CDR3 has 13 amino acids. Trimming shortened V by 1 base and J by 5 bases, and 8 bases separated the two germline ends. The CDR3 protein is CASSLDPRETQYF. The CDR3 DNA sequence: TGTGCCAGCAGCTTAGACCCGCGGGAGACCCAGTACTTC.

The chain couples TRBV27 to TRBJ2-7; D possibly corresponds to TRBD2 (6 bases). Germline loops: CDR1 MNHEY, CDR2 SMNVEV (reference sequence). The V end lost 4 bases, the J end lost 2 bases, and 15 bases lay between the germline ends. CDR3 length: 15 residues. CDR3 residues: CASSYLGLATYEQYF. Written as DNA, the CDR3 is TGTGCCAGCAGTTACTTGGGGCTAGCGACCTACGAGCAGTACTTC.

V is TRBV5-1 and J is TRBJ2-1, with D tentatively TRBD2 (5 bases). Trimming left V 3 bases short and J 6 bases short, with 16 bases between. Germline lookup yields CDR1 SGHRS and CDR2 YFSETQ. This CDR3 contains 15 residues. The CDR3 reads CASSSGPGGSNEQFF. CDR3 nucleotides: TGCGCCAGCAGCTCCGGCCCTGGCGGGTCCAATGAGCAGTTCTTC. Drawing the rest from reference TRBV5-1 and TRBJ2-1, the complete variable domain is KAGVTQTPRYLIKTRGQQVTLSCSPISGHRSVSWYQQTPGQGLQFLFEYFSETQRNKGNFPGRFSGRQFSNSRSEMNVSTLELGDSALYLCASSSGPGGSNEQFFGPGTRLTVL.

The CDR3 spells CASSDWDRNYGYTF. CDR3 nucleotides: TGTGCCAGCAGCGATTGGGACAGAAACTATGGCTACACCTTC. The chain carries TRBV11-1 and TRBJ1-2; 7 bases match TRBD1. The CDR3 length is 14 residues. Germline loops: CDR1 SGHAT, CDR2 FQDESV (reference sequence). Germline trimming cut 5 bases from V and 2 bases from J; bases unmatched to any gene: 5. Together with reference TRBV11-1 and TRBJ1-2, the CDR3 gives the full variable domain: EAEVAQSPRYKITEKSQAVAFWCDPISGHATLYWYRQILGQGPELLVQFQDESVVDDSQLPKDRFSAERLKGVDSTLKIQPAELGDSAMYLCASSDWDRNYGYTFGSGTRLTVV.

V gene TRBV2 combines with J gene TRBJ1-1; perhaps TRBD1 as D (5 bases). The germline CDR1 and CDR2 sequences are SNHLY and FYNNEI. The CDR3 runs to 12 residues. With 2 bases removed from V and 7 bases from J, the gap between germline ends came to 8 bases. The CDR3 loop is CASSESGLEAFF. CDR3 sequence (DNA): TGTGCCAGCAGTGAATCGGGACTTGAAGCTTTCTTT.

This clone was detected ten times or more. This sequence joins TRBV30 and TRBJ1-1; TRBD1 matches at 9 bases. With 8 bases clipped from V and 4 bases from J, the junction kept 2 bases outside the gene matches. Germline V gene sequence: CDR1 GTSNPN, CDR2 SVGIG (reference sequence). The CDR3 extends over 11 amino acids. The CDR3 DNA reads TGTGCCGGACAGGGGTTCACTGAAGCTTTCTTT. Encoded protein: CAGQGFTEAFF.

The chain employs TRBV6-1 and TRBJ1-4, with unresolved D. Germline CDR1 reads MNHNS; CDR2 reads SASEGT. The CDR3 spans 12 residues. CDR3 nucleotides: TGTGCGTCCAGATCTTATAATGAAAAACTGTTTTTT. Translation: CASRSYNEKLFF.

Details on this clone: The sample has other DNA sequences that encode this CDR3 too. This chain joins TRBV30 and TRBJ2-1, with TRBD1 matching 7 bases. The CDR3 has 13 residues. Germline loops: CDR1 GTSNPN, CDR2 SVGIG (reference sequence). V was clipped by 5 bases and J by 4 bases; unmatched bases: 5. In nucleotides, the CDR3 is TGTGCCTGGCGGACAGGAGTATACAATGAGCAGTTCTTC. It encodes CAWRTGVYNEQFF.

The chain is built from TRBV6-1 and TRBJ2-7; a weak D match, TRBD1 (5 bases). V was trimmed by 6 bases and J by 0 bases, leaving 15 bases between them. The CDR3 loop spans 15 amino acids. Germline V gene lookup returns CDR1 MNHNS and CDR2 SASEGT. CDR3 sequence (DNA): TGTGCCAGCAGAGGGGCAGGGTCAACCTCCTACGAGCAGTACTTC. The encoded protein is CASRGAGSTSYEQYF.

This clone was seen a few times. The V and J genes are TRBV28 and TRBJ1-5; D is undetermined. The ends were cut back, 6 bases at V and 4 bases at J, with 16 bases in the middle. Germline V lookup: CDR1 MDHEN, CDR2 SYDVKM. The CDR3 is 15 amino acids. The chain's CDR3 is CASRPLGLENQPQHF. CDR3 in DNA: TGTGCCAGCAGACCGCTGGGGTTAGAGAATCAGCCCCAGCATTTT.

This clone was counted many times. CDR3 in DNA: TGTGCCATCAGTGCAGGGACCGACTATGGCTACACCTTC. Its translation is CAISAGTDYGYTF. The chain carries TRBV10-3 and TRBJ1-2; tentative D call: TRBD1 (5 bases). Trimming took off 4 bases at V and 3 bases at J, with 9 bases between the two ends. CDR3 size: 13 residues. Germline loops: CDR1 ENHRY, CDR2 SYGVKD.

The V gene is TRBV20-1, the J gene TRBJ2-1, with D unclear. From germline, CDR1 is DFQATT and CDR2 SNEGSKA (reference sequence). CDR3 length equals 10 residues. The CDR3, as DNA: TGCAGCGCTTACGGCAATGAGCAGTTCTTC. It translates to CSAYGNEQFF.

The chain uses TRBV28 and TRBJ1-4; D is perhaps TRBD1 (5 bases). Germline values: CDR1 MDHEN, CDR2 SYDVKM. The CDR3 sequence is 15 residues long. V was shortened by 6 bases and J by 8 bases, with 19 bases between the two germline ends. The DNA of the CDR3 is TGTGCCAGCAGCTCCGAGGGAGGGGCTACAGAAAAACTGTTTTTT. This gives the protein CASSSEGGATEKLFF. Based on the CDR3 plus reference TRBV28 and TRBJ1-4, the full variable domain is DVKVTQSSRYLVKRTGEKVFLECVQDMDHENMFWYRQDPGLGLRLIYFSYDVKMKEKGDIPEGYSVSREKKERFSLILESASTNQTSMYLCASSSEGGATEKLFFGSGTQLSVL.

CDR3 protein: CASSHNPGLAVPNYEQYF. CDR3 DNA: TGTGCCAGCAGCCATAACCCGGGACTAGCGGTACCTAACTACGAGCAGTACTTC. This chain links TRBV4-2 with TRBJ2-7, with 11 bases lining up with TRBD2. V gave up 3 bases and J gave up 3 bases; unmatched junction bases: 13. Germline V gene sequence: CDR1 LGHNA, CDR2 YNFKEQ. CDR3 length equals 18 residues.

The rearrangement uses TRBV6-5 and TRBJ2-5, with TRBD1 as a possible D gene (7 bases). The germline V and J ends were trimmed by 2 bases and 6 bases, with 16 bases remaining between them. In germline, CDR1 is MNHEY, CDR2 SVGAGI. The CDR3 is 15 amino acids. This CDR3 is CASSYGGTEVKTQYF. In DNA form, the CDR3 reads TGTGCCAGCAGTTACGGCGGGACAGAAGTGAAGACCCAGTACTTC.

The rearrangement joins TRBV2 to TRBJ2-3; D may match TRBD1 or TRBD2 (5 bases each). The CDR3 extends over 15 amino acids. Per germline, CDR1 SNHLY and CDR2 FYNNEI. V gave up 7 bases and J gave up 3 bases, with 17 bases separating them. The CDR3 loop is CASTRQLSGTDTQYF. The CDR3, as DNA: TGTGCCAGCACCAGACAGCTTTCGGGAACAGATACGCAGTATTTT.

In this sample, this clone turned up a few times. The genes are TRBV9 and TRBJ2-2, with a tentative D call TRBD1 (5 bases). The V gene lost 3 bases and the J gene lost 4 bases, with 13 bases spanning the gap. In germline, CDR1 is SGDLS, CDR2 YYNGEE. This CDR3 contains 15 residues. CDR3 in DNA: TGTGCCAGCAGCGCCCGACAGAACCGCACCGGGGAGCTGTTTTTT. This translates into CASSARQNRTGELFF.

The chain has TRBV5-1 and TRBJ2-7; tentative D call: TRBD1 (6 bases). This CDR3 region has 14 residues. The V gene lost 3 bases and the J gene lost 4 bases, with 14 bases spanning the gap. Germline assignment: CDR1 SGHRS and CDR2 YFSETQ. As DNA, the CDR3 is TGCGCCAGCAGCTCCTCATCACAGGGATACGAGCAGTACTTC. This encodes CASSSSSQGYEQYF. Variable domain in full (rest from reference TRBV5-1 and TRBJ2-7): KAGVTQTPRYLIKTRGQQVTLSCSPISGHRSVSWYQQTPGQGLQFLFEYFSETQRNKGNFPGRFSGRQFSNSRSEMNVSTLELGDSALYLCASSSSSQGYEQYFGPGTRLTVT.